The 17 T cell receptor beta chains below all came from one sample that was sequenced in a study of T cells in Graves' hyperthyroidism and ophthalmopathy. RNA transcripts served as the template for amplifying TCR beta CDR3 regions. With the HTBI primer set, the TCR CDR3 went through a first round of RT-PCR. TCRdb fed the multiplex PCR reads into MiXCR, producing one record per CDR3 protein. The sample lists a few hundred thousand distinct CDR3 sequences, approximately 23% occurring once. Input material: blood. The receptors stem from a man aged 25-45 years with Graves' ophthalmopathy.

A note on this clonotype: The junction differs from germline at one of its ends, possibly a read error. The J gene is TRBJ2-6, the V gene TRBV30, with a possible D match to TRBD1 (6 bases). Germline V gene lookup returns CDR1 GTSNPN and CDR2 SVGIG (reference sequence). This CDR3 has 13 amino acids. CDR3: CAADSSGANVLAF. The CDR3 region has the DNA TGTGCCGCGGACAGCTCTGGGGCCAACGTCCTGGCTTTC.

The table lists this clonotype with a few counts. This rearrangement joins TRBV29-1 to TRBJ1-2, with a tentative D call TRBD1 (6 bases). The length of the CDR3 is 12 residues. Per the germline V gene, CDR1 is SQVTM and CDR2 is ANQGSEA. V shed 4 bases and J shed 8 bases, with 14 bases lying between them. The CDR3 here is CSVARGFAGYTF. For the CDR3, the DNA is TGCAGCGTTGCTAGGGGGTTTGCCGGCTACACCTTC.

The rearrangement joins TRBV20-1 to TRBJ1-1; the D is unclear. The V gene's germline CDR1 is DFQATT and CDR2 SNEGSKA (reference sequence). V was pared by 7 bases and J by 0 bases, with 3 bases between. The CDR3 has 10 amino acids. CDR3 in DNA: TGCAGTGTGGTGAACACTGAAGCTTTCTTT. Amino acids: CSVVNTEAFF.

This clonotype appeared a few times. The chain joins TRBV5-1 to TRBJ1-2; 7 bases align to TRBD1. The CDR3 consists of 13 residues. Unmatched junction bases numbered 5, after V lost 5 bases and J lost 4 bases. Germline lookup yields CDR1 SGHRS and CDR2 YFSETQ. The CDR3 spells CASRSGQLYGYTF. The CDR3 DNA is TGCGCCAGCAGGTCGGGACAGCTCTATGGCTACACCTTC.

This clonotype has only a few counts. The gene calls are TRBV7-6 and TRBJ2-1; TRBD2 aligns across 11 bases. The CDR3 loop spans 17 amino acids. The junction had 10 bases not matched to a gene; V was cut back by 2 bases and J by 7 bases. Germline CDR1 and CDR2: SGHVS and FNYEAQ. The CDR3 DNA reads TGTGCCAGCAGCTTAACTAGCGGGAGACCCAGTGGGAATGAGCAGTTCTTC. Encoded protein: CASSLTSGRPSGNEQFF.

The chain is built from TRBV7-2 and TRBJ2-3; D is perhaps TRBD2 (5 bases). Germline lookup yields CDR1 SGHTA and CDR2 FQGNSA. The V and J ends lost 5 bases and 2 bases respectively, with 14 bases between them. The CDR3 totals 15 residues. The CDR3 nucleotides read TGTGCCAGCAGCCCATTAGCGCGTCTCACAGATACGCAGTATTTT. Translation gives CASSPLARLTDTQYF.

The chain couples TRBV5-1 to TRBJ2-3; D is undetermined. From germline, CDR1 is SGHRS and CDR2 YFSETQ. CDR3 length equals 14 residues. The V end was cut by 4 bases, the J end by 0 bases, with 9 bases between. DNA of the CDR3: TGCGCCAGCAGCGCTTCTAGGAGCACAGATACGCAGTATTTT. Its translation: CASSASRSTDTQYF.

The gene calls are TRBV5-1 and TRBJ2-3; 8 bases map to TRBD1. The CDR3 is made up of 14 amino acids. The ends lost 4 bases at V and 5 bases at J; junction bases unmatched: 6. Germline-derived CDR1 and CDR2 are SGHRS and YFSETQ. The CDR3 DNA follows: TGCGCCAGCAGCCGGGACAGGCCTATAGATACGCAGTATTTT. Amino acid sequence: CASSRDRPIDTQYF.

A few counts support this clonotype. V gene TRBV10-1 combines with J gene TRBJ2-5; D remains unclear. The CDR3 runs to 13 residues. From germline, CDR1 is WNHNN and CDR2 SYGVQD (reference sequence). The V end lost 4 bases, the J end lost 2 bases, and 8 bases lay between the germline ends. The CDR3 DNA reads as TGCGCCAGCAGTGCCAACATTCAAGAGACCCAGTACTTC. Amino acid sequence: CASSANIQETQYF.

The sample holds a few counts of this clonotype. A much bigger clone sits one base away, suggesting this may be a read error. The chain couples TRBV18 to TRBJ1-4; no reliable D call. The germline CDR1 and CDR2 sequences are KGHSH and LQKENI. V was clipped by 2 bases and J by 8 bases, with 12 bases between them. The CDR3 length is 14 residues. In nucleotides, the CDR3 is TGTGCCAGCTCACCAACTGTTTGCGACGAAAAACTGTTTTTT. It is translated as CASSPTVCDEKLFF.

This clonotype was picked up many times. The chain carries TRBV20-1 and TRBJ1-1; D is uncertain. The V gene lost 2 bases and the J gene lost 2 bases, with 15 bases spanning the gap. This CDR3 comprises 15 residues. Germline V gene data show CDR1 as DFQATT and CDR2 as SNEGSKA (reference sequence). The CDR3 DNA sequence: TGCAGTGCTAGAATACGTCCCTCGGCCAACACTGAAGCTTTCTTT. Translation: CSARIRPSANTEAFF.

This clonotype was seen many times. The V and J genes are TRBV28 and TRBJ2-1; TRBD2 might be the D (6 bases). This CDR3 spans 14 amino acids. The V and J ends lost 7 bases and 3 bases respectively, with 13 bases between them. Germline lookup yields CDR1 MDHEN and CDR2 SYDVKM. CDR3 protein: CASNSGISYNEQFF. The CDR3 DNA is TGTGCCAGCAATAGCGGCATTAGCTACAATGAGCAGTTCTTC. Variable domain in full (rest from reference TRBV28 and TRBJ2-1): DVKVTQSSRYLVKRTGEKVFLECVQDMDHENMFWYRQDPGLGLRLIYFSYDVKMKEKGDIPEGYSVSREKKERFSLILESASTNQTSMYLCASNSGISYNEQFFGPGTRLTVL.

This clonotype was seen a handful of times. CDR3 residues: CASSFRTGDEAFF. CDR3 nucleotide sequence: TGTGCCAGCAGTTTCCGGACAGGGGATGAAGCTTTCTTT. The chain carries TRBV6-1 and TRBJ1-1, with 9 bases lining up with TRBD1. With V trimmed by 5 bases and J by 7 bases, 5 bases remained unmatched. Germline lookup yields CDR1 MNHNS and CDR2 SASEGT. The CDR3 consists of 13 residues.

As to this clonotype: Since a much larger clone is just one base distant, this may be a read error. This chain connects TRBV11-2 to TRBJ2-7, with D unresolved. Germline V gives CDR1 SGHAT, CDR2 FQNNGV. This CDR3 is 13 amino acids long. In DNA form, the CDR3 reads TGTGCCAGCGGCTTAGCCTTTGCGTACGAGCAGTACTTC. Residues: CASGLAFAYEQYF.

This chain links TRBV4-1 with TRBJ2-1; 7 positions match TRBD2. Losses at the gene ends were 1 base for V and 6 bases for J; bases not matched to a gene: 12. The CDR3 consists of 17 residues. In germline, CDR1 is MGHRA, CDR2 YSYEKL. CDR3 nucleotides: TGCGCCAGCAGCCAAGGTCACGCGGGAGTTACTCTCAATGAGCAGTTCTTC. It encodes CASSQGHAGVTLNEQFF.

The V and J genes are TRBV29-1 and TRBJ1-2; 7 bases match TRBD1. Losses at the gene ends were 2 bases for V and 8 bases for J; bases not matched to a gene: 5. The germline V gene has CDR1 SQVTM and CDR2 ANQGSEA. The CDR3 extends over 12 amino acids. This CDR3 reads CSVESAGGGYTF. In DNA, the CDR3 is TGCAGCGTTGAATCGGCAGGGGGAGGCTACACCTTC.

As regards this clonotype: A clone one base away is much larger, so this may be a read error. In nucleotides, the CDR3 is TGCAGTGCACTCACTAGCGGGAGCTGCGAGCAGTACTTC. Residues: CSALTSGSCEQYF. The chain recombines TRBV20-1 with TRBJ2-7; 11 bases agree with TRBD2. The CDR3 totals 13 residues. Trimming removed 6 bases from V and 6 bases from J; junction bases left unmatched: 7. CDR1 is DFQATT and CDR2 is SNEGSKA in the germline V gene (reference sequence).